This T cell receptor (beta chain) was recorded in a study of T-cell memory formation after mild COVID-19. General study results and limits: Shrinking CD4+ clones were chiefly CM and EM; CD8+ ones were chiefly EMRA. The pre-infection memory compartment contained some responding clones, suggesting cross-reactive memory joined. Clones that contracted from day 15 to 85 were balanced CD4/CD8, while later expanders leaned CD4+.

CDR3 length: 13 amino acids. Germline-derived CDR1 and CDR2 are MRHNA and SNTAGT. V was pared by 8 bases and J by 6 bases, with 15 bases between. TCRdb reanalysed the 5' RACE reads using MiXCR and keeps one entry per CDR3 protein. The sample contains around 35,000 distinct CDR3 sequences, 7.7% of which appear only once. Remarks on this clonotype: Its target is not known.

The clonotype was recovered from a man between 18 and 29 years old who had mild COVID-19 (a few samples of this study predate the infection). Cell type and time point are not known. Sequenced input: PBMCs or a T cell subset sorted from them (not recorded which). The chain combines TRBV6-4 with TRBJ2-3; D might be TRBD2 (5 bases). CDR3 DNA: TGTGCCAGCGCGGGCCAACCACAGGATACGCAGTATTTT. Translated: CASAGQPQDTQYF.